The source of this TCR beta chain is a study of blood T cell repertoires in COVID-19. Clones were sequenced by immunoSEQ multiplex PCR, and TCRdb holds only the in-frame ones, with some missing. The table has under 350,000 clones, 70% to 90% seen once. Trimming at V came to 5 bases and at J to 7 bases, leaving 7 bases not matched to a gene. CDR3 length equals 13 residues. Germline CDR1 and CDR2: SEHNR and FQNEAQ (reference sequence). The material sequenced was PBMCs or T cells enriched from blood (not recorded which). The TCR was taken from a woman aged 40-49 years with acute COVID-19. The chain has TRBV7-9 and TRBJ1-1; TRBD1 matches 7 bases. The CDR3 bases are TGTGCCAGCAGCCTAGGGGGCGTAGGTGAAGCTTTCTTT. Protein: CASSLGGVGEAFF.